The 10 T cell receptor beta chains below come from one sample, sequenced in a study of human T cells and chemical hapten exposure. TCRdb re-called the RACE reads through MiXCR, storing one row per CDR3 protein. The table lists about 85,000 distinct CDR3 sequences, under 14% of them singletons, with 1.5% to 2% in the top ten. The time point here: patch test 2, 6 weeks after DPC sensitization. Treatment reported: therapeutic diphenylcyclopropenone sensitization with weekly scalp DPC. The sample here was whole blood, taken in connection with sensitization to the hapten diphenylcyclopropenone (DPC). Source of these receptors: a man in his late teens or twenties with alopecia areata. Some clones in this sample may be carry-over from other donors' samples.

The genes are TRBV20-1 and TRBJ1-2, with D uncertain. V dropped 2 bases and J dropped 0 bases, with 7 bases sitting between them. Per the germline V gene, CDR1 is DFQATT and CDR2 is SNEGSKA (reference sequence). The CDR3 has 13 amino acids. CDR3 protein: CSARNSSNYGYTF. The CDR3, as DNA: TGCAGTGCTAGAAACAGTTCTAACTATGGCTACACCTTC.

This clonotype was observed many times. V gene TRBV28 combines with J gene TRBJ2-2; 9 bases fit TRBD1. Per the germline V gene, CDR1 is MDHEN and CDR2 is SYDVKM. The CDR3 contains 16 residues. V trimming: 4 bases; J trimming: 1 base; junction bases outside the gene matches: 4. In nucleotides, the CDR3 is TGTGCCAGCAGTTCGCGGGACAGGGAGAACACCGGGGAGCTGTTTTTT. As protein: CASSSRDRENTGELFF. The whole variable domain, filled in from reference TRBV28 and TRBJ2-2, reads DVKVTQSSRYLVKRTGEKVFLECVQDMDHENMFWYRQDPGLGLRLIYFSYDVKMKEKGDIPEGYSVSREKKERFSLILESASTNQTSMYLCASSSRDRENTGELFFGEGSRLTVL.

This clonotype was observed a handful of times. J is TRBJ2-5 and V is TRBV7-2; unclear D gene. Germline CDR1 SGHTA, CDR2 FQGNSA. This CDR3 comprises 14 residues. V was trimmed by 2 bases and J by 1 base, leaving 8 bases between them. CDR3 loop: CASSLNGFQETQYF. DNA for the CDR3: TGTGCCAGCAGCTTAAACGGGTTCCAAGAGACCCAGTACTTC.

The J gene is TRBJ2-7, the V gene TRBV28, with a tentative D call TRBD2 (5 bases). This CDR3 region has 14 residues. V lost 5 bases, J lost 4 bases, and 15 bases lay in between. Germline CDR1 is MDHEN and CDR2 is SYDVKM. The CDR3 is CASSGGGPRYEQYF. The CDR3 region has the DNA TGTGCCAGCAGTGGAGGCGGCCCGCGGTACGAGCAGTACTTC.

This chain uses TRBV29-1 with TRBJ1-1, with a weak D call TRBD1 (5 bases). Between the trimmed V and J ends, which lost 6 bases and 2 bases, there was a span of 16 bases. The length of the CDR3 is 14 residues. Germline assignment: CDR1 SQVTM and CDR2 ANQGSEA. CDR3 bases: TGCAGCGTGGGACCGAAGATTACAAACACTGAAGCTTTCTTT. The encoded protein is CSVGPKITNTEAFF.

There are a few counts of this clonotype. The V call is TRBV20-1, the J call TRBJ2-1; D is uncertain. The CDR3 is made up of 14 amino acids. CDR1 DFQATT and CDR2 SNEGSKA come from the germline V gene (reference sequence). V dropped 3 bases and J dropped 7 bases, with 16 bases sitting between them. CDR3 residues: CSARPGALGNEQFF. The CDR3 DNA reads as TGCAGTGCTAGGCCCGGTGCCTTGGGGAATGAGCAGTTCTTC.

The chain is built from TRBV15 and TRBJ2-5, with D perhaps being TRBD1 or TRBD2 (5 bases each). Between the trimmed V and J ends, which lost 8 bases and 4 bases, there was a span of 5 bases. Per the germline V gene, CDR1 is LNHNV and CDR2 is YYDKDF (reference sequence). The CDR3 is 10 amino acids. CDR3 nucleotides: TGTGCCACCGGGGGAGAGACCCAGTACTTC. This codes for CATGGETQYF.

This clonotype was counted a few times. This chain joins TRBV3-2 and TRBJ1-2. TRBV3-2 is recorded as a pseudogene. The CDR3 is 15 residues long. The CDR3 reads CASSQGSTSNYGYTF. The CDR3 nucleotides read TGTGCCAGCAGCCAAGGCTCGACTTCTAACTATGGCTACACCTTC.

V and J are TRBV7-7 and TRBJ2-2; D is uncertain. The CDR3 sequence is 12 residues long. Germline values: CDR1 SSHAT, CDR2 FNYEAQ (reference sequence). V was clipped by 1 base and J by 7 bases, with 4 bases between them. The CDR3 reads CASSLEIGELFF. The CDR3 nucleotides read TGTGCCAGCAGCTTAGAAATCGGGGAGCTGTTTTTT.

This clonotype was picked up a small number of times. CDR3 sequence reads: CAASVRGTNSNYGYTF. The CDR3 coding sequence is TGTGCCGCCTCGGTTCGGGGAACGAACTCTAACTATGGCTACACCTTC. The chain links TRBV6-6 to TRBJ1-2; no reliable D call. Germline CDR1 MNHNY, CDR2 SVGAGI (reference sequence). The CDR3 loop spans 16 amino acids. V was pared by 11 bases and J by 0 bases, with 22 bases between.